The sequence of this T cell receptor beta chain was determined in a study of breast tumors, draining lymph nodes, adjacent tissues. Axillary draining lymph nodes of breast cancer patients supplied the node samples. Each CDR3 protein gets one entry after TCRdb re-called the multiplex PCR reads with MiXCR. The table includes 65,000 to 80,000 distinct CDR3 sequences, approximately 20% detected once. The V gene's germline CDR1 is MDHEN and CDR2 SYDVKM. This CDR3 is built from 13 residues. V was cut by 5 bases and J by 3 bases, with 11 bases left in between. This sequence originates from a female donor with breast cancer. Some clones in this sample may be carry-over from other donors' samples. The chain carries TRBV28 and TRBJ2-7; D might be TRBD2 (5 bases). The sequenced sample was axillary lymph node tissue. The CDR3 DNA reads TGTGCCAGCAGTATAGCGAGACTCTACGAGCAGTACTTC. It codes for CASSIARLYEQYF.